The 29 T cell receptor beta chains given below trace back to one sample, sequenced in a study of identical twins. TCRdb itself ran the 5' RACE reads through MiXCR, one entry per CDR3 protein. Counted here are 230,000 or so distinct CDR3 sequences, around 8.8% occurring once; the ten biggest clones make up 2.5% to 3.5%. This same sample was also taken into another study, of yellow fever vaccine responses in identical twins.

Sequencing input: CD8+ T cells sorted from blood. Receptors were obtained from a woman under 30 in good health.

The table lists this clonotype with many counts. V usage is TRBV6-2 or TRBV6-3 and J usage is TRBJ2-7; no definite D call. This CDR3 has 14 amino acids. The V gene's germline CDR1 is MNHEY and CDR2 SVGEGT. The V gene lost 0 bases and the J gene lost 0 bases, with 6 bases spanning the gap. The CDR3 nucleotides read TGTGCCAGCAGTTACTCGGCGAGCTCCTACGAGCAGTACTTC. Residues: CASSYSASSYEQYF.

This clonotype has a count of ten or more. The rearrangement links TRBV6-6 to TRBJ1-1; D gene unclear. CDR1 and CDR2 (germline): MNHNY, SVGAGI (reference sequence). Trimming stripped 2 bases from V and 5 bases from J, with 0 bases between. CDR3 length equals 10 residues. CDR3 DNA sequence: TGTGCCAGCAGTTACACTGAAGCTTTCTTT. Amino acid sequence: CASSYTEAFF.

The rearrangement joins TRBV7-9 to TRBJ2-7; D remains ambiguous. The CDR3 totals 13 residues. CDR1 SEHNR and CDR2 FQNEAQ come from the germline V gene (reference sequence). Trimming shortened V by 5 bases and J by 5 bases, and 13 bases separated the two germline ends. The CDR3 DNA follows: TGTGCCAGCAGCCACGAGGAGTTCCACGAGCAGTACTTC. This gives the protein CASSHEEFHEQYF.

This clonotype was counted only a few times. The V call is TRBV2, the J call TRBJ2-7, with no clear D. The CDR3 runs 16 residues. Looked up from germline, CDR1 is SNHLY and CDR2 is FYNNEI. Trimming left V 3 bases short and J 2 bases short, with 17 bases between. CDR3 sequence (DNA): TGTGCCAGCAGTGACCGGGTAGTAACCGCGCCCTACGAGCAGTACTTC. Its protein product is CASSDRVVTAPYEQYF.

This chain links TRBV7-2 with TRBJ2-7, with D possibly matching TRBD2 (7 bases). Germline CDR1 is SGHTA and CDR2 is FQGNSA. The CDR3 spans 14 residues. V was shortened by 3 bases and J by 4 bases, with 13 bases between the two germline ends. The CDR3 loop reads CASSFEQGGYEQYF. The DNA for the CDR3 is TGTGCCAGCAGCTTCGAACAGGGAGGGTACGAGCAGTACTTC.

The chain joins TRBV4-3 to TRBJ2-1, with 7 bases aligning to TRBD1. The trim removed 0 bases at V and 7 bases at J, leaving 6 bases unmatched. Germline V gene data show CDR1 as LGHNA and CDR2 as YSLEER. CDR3 size: 15 residues. The CDR3 loop is CASSQDEGARNEQFF. CDR3 sequence (DNA): TGCGCCAGCAGCCAAGATGAGGGGGCGCGAAATGAGCAGTTCTTC.

This clonotype was counted only a few times. The rearrangement joins TRBV4-1 to TRBJ2-5, with 10 bases identical to TRBD2. This CDR3 has 14 amino acids. V lost 7 bases to trimming and J lost 5 bases; unmatched junction nucleotides: 7. Germline CDR1 MGHRA, CDR2 YSYEKL. The CDR3 DNA reads as TGCGCCAGCAACCCAGCGGGAGGGCCGGAGACCCAGTACTTC. It is translated as CASNPAGGPETQYF.

This clonotype was seen more than once but under ten times. The chain couples TRBV9 to TRBJ2-5, with 7 positions matching TRBD1. The CDR3 sequence is 13 residues long. Germline V gene sequence: CDR1 SGDLS, CDR2 YYNGEE. V dropped 4 bases and J dropped 5; count of bases not matched to a gene: 5. The CDR3 DNA sequence: TGTGCCAGCAGCAGTTACAGGGGTGAGACCCAGTACTTC. Its protein is CASSSYRGETQYF.

On this clonotype: A much larger clone differs by one base, so this may be a read error. This rearrangement joins TRBV7-2 to TRBJ2-7, with 9 bases matching TRBD1. Germline V gene lookup returns CDR1 SGHTA and CDR2 FQGNSA. V lost 3 bases and J lost 3; bases outside the gene matches: 3. This CDR3 comprises 14 residues. The DNA of the CDR3 is TGTGCCAGCAGCTTGATGGGACAGGGCTACGAGCAGTACTTC. Translating gives CASSLMGQGYEQYF.

This clonotype was detected ten times or more. The J gene is TRBJ2-1, the V gene TRBV27, with TRBD2 identical over 12 bases. CDR1 is MNHEY and CDR2 is SMNVEV in the germline V gene (reference sequence). This CDR3 spans 14 amino acids. V lost 4 bases, J lost 9 bases, and 4 bases stayed unmatched. In DNA, the CDR3 is TGTGCCAGCAGTTGGCGACTAGCGGGGGTTGAGCAGTTCTTC. It translates to CASSWRLAGVEQFF.

This clonotype was detected ten times or more. The V call is TRBV12-3 or TRBV12-4, the J call TRBJ2-7, with D perhaps given as TRBD1 or TRBD2 (5 bases each). The CDR3 is 14 residues long. V lost 6 bases to trimming and J lost 5 bases, with 17 bases between them. CDR3 in amino acids: CASRKEGPGHEQYF. The DNA of the CDR3 is TGTGCCAGCAGGAAAGAGGGACCTGGCCACGAGCAGTACTTC.

There are a few counts of this clonotype. V and J are TRBV20-1 and TRBJ1-5; a possible D gene is TRBD1 (5 bases). This CDR3 spans 14 amino acids. The V gene lost 0 bases and the J gene lost 7 bases, with 13 bases spanning the gap. Looked up from germline, CDR1 is DFQATT and CDR2 is SNEGSKA (reference sequence). The CDR3 loop reads CSARDSTGKQPQHF. The CDR3 nucleotides are TGCAGTGCTAGAGATAGCACAGGAAAGCAGCCCCAGCATTTT.

This clonotype turned up a few times. The V and J genes are TRBV7-9 and TRBJ2-7, with 7 bases matching TRBD2. This CDR3 contains 15 residues. Germline V gene lookup returns CDR1 SEHNR and CDR2 FQNEAQ (reference sequence). The junction had 14 bases not matched to a gene; V was cut back by 5 bases and J by 7 bases. This CDR3 reads CASSAGLEGDGEQYF. CDR3 sequence (DNA): TGTGCCAGCAGCGCCGGACTAGAGGGAGATGGGGAGCAGTACTTC. Full variable domain (missing parts from reference TRBV7-9 and TRBJ2-7): DTGVSQNPRHKITKRGQNVTFRCDPISEHNRLYWYRQTLGQGPEFLTYFQNEAQLEKSRLLSDRFSAERPKGSFSTLEIQRTEQGDSAMYLCASSAGLEGDGEQYFGPGTRLTVT.

V is TRBV7-9 and J is TRBJ2-7, with D unclear. This CDR3 contains 13 residues. CDR1 is SEHNR and CDR2 is FQNEAQ in the germline V gene (reference sequence). Trimming removed 5 bases from V and 0 bases from J, with 8 bases in between. The CDR3 region has the DNA TGTGCCAGCAGCCCCAAGAGCTCCTACGAGCAGTACTTC. It specifies CASSPKSSYEQYF.

J is TRBJ1-1 and V is TRBV28; D unresolved. Germline assignment: CDR1 MDHEN and CDR2 SYDVKM. Deletions cut 7 bases from V and 4 bases from J, with 13 bases between. The CDR3 spans 13 residues. The CDR3 DNA reads as TGTGCCAGCAAAAACTGGGCGGGCACTGAAGCTTTCTTT. The encoded protein is CASKNWAGTEAFF.

The sample holds a few counts of this clonotype. The chain employs TRBV25-1 and TRBJ2-1; 7 bases line up with TRBD2. Germline CDR1 reads MGHDK; CDR2 reads SYGVNS. Trimming cost V 3 bases and J 3 bases; bases outside gene matches: 2. The CDR3 sequence is 14 residues long. The CDR3 region is CASSDGGGYNEQFF. In DNA, the CDR3 is TGTGCCAGCAGTGATGGCGGGGGCTACAATGAGCAGTTCTTC.

This clonotype was counted at least ten times. V gene TRBV10-3 combines with J gene TRBJ1-1, with D perhaps matching TRBD1 (6 bases). CDR1 is ENHRY and CDR2 is SYGVKD in the germline V gene. The CDR3 spans 14 residues. The ends were cut back, 2 bases at V and 3 bases at J, with 10 bases in the middle. The CDR3 sequence: CAISEEGGDTEAFF. Written as DNA, the CDR3 is TGTGCCATCAGTGAGGAGGGGGGGGACACTGAAGCTTTCTTT.

In its sample, this clonotype was seen a few times. The chain has TRBV28 and TRBJ2-1; possibly TRBD2 for D (6 bases). Germline V CDR1 and CDR2: MDHEN, SYDVKM. Between the trimmed V and J ends, which lost 4 bases and 4 bases, there was a span of 14 bases. The CDR3 has 15 residues. CDR3 nucleotide sequence: TGTGCCAGCAGTTCGACTAGTTCGCCATACAATGAGCAGTTCTTC. This sequence encodes CASSSTSSPYNEQFF.

This chain connects TRBV6-2 or TRBV6-3 to TRBJ2-1, with D hard to call. CDR1 and CDR2 from the germline V gene are MNHEY and SVGEGT. The CDR3 is 13 residues long. The ends were cut back, 10 bases at V and 8 bases at J, with 18 bases in the middle. The DNA for the CDR3 is TGTGCCACCTACCGAGGCATCATGGATGAGCAGTTCTTC. This translates into CATYRGIMDEQFF.

This clonotype was detected ten times or more. The CDR3, as DNA: TGTGCCAGCAGCCAAGACCTTGTCGGGCCAGGAAATAATGAAAAACTGTTTTTT. This sequence encodes CASSQDLVGPGNNEKLFF. This sequence joins TRBV14 and TRBJ1-4; D remains unclear. The V end lost 0 bases, the J end lost 4 bases, and 18 bases lay between the germline ends. Germline V gene lookup returns CDR1 SGHDN and CDR2 FVKESK. The CDR3 is 18 amino acids. Based on the CDR3 plus reference TRBV14 and TRBJ1-4, the full variable domain is EAGVTQFPSHSVIEKGQTVTLRCDPISGHDNLYWYRRVMGKEIKFLLHFVKESKQDESGMPNNRFLAERTGGTYSTLKVQPAELEDSGVYFCASSQDLVGPGNNEKLFFGSGTQLSVL.

This clonotype has at least ten counts. V usage is TRBV19 and J usage is TRBJ2-7; 10 bases line up with TRBD1. The J segment lost 3 bases and the V segment lost 6 bases, leaving 5 bases of the junction unmatched. CDR1 is LNHDA and CDR2 is SQIVND in the germline V gene (reference sequence). The length of the CDR3 is 14 residues. CDR3 DNA sequence: TGTGCCAGTAGCCCGACAGGGGGCGGCTACGAGCAGTACTTC. Amino acid sequence: CASSPTGGGYEQYF.

This clonotype came up a few times. The rearrangement uses TRBV20-1 and TRBJ2-5; D is ambiguous. Between the trimmed V and J ends, which lost 0 bases and 5 bases, there was a span of 13 bases. This CDR3 spans 14 amino acids. CDR1 DFQATT and CDR2 SNEGSKA come from the germline V gene (reference sequence). The CDR3 reads CSARDPIIGETQYF. The CDR3 coding sequence is TGCAGTGCTAGAGACCCTATAATTGGGGAGACCCAGTACTTC.

In its sample, this clonotype was seen many times. J is TRBJ2-7 and V is TRBV29-1; 11 positions agree with TRBD2. The CDR3 has 16 residues. V lost 0 bases and J lost 3; bases outside the gene matches: 7. Germline CDR1 SQVTM, CDR2 ANQGSEA. The CDR3 DNA follows: TGCAGCGTTGAAGATCGTCTAGCGGGGGGCCACTACGAGCAGTACTTC. It specifies CSVEDRLAGGHYEQYF.

A few counts support this clonotype. The chain recombines TRBV18 with TRBJ2-1; D might be TRBD1 (5 bases). The CDR3 is 15 residues long. V was shortened by 3 bases and J by 9 bases, with 18 bases between the two germline ends. Germline lookup yields CDR1 KGHSH and CDR2 LQKENI. The CDR3 nucleotides read TGTGCCAGCTCACCGCCAGGGATGCAAGTAGGTGAGCAGTTCTTC. Translated: CASSPPGMQVGEQFF.

CDR3 nucleotide sequence: TGTGCCACAAACCAGGGGGCGGTAACTGAAGCTTTCTTT. This codes for CATNQGAVTEAFF. This chain joins TRBV2 and TRBJ1-1; TRBD1 matches at 8 bases. J lost 5 bases, V lost 10 bases, and 9 bases had no gene match. In germline, CDR1 is SNHLY, CDR2 FYNNEI. The CDR3 runs to 13 residues.

V is TRBV15 and J is TRBJ1-2; tentative D call: TRBD1 (5 bases). The CDR3 totals 13 residues. V lost 5 bases and J 5 bases, leaving 12 bases between the germline ends. The V gene's germline CDR1 is LNHNV and CDR2 YYDKDF (reference sequence). CDR3 residues: CATSLGRTYGYTF. In nucleotides, the CDR3 is TGTGCCACCAGCCTGGGACGGACTTATGGCTACACCTTC.

This clonotype has ten or more counts. V and J are TRBV29-1 and TRBJ2-5; TRBD2 agrees at 12 bases. The germline CDR1 and CDR2 sequences are SQVTM and ANQGSEA. V was pared by 4 bases and J by 4 bases, with 10 bases of the junction left unmatched. The CDR3 is made up of 16 amino acids. The chain's CDR3 is CSVGKLAGGKVETQYF. CDR3 nucleotides: TGCAGCGTTGGAAAACTAGCGGGGGGAAAAGTAGAGACCCAGTACTTC.

The chain recombines TRBV27 with TRBJ2-5; possibly TRBD2 for D (7 bases). From germline, CDR1 is MNHEY and CDR2 SMNVEV (reference sequence). The V end was cut by 6 bases, the J end by 5 bases, with 16 bases between. The CDR3 extends over 14 amino acids. CDR3 DNA sequence: TGTGCCAGCAGCTGGGGGGGCGGGGTGGAGACCCAGTACTTC. Amino acids: CASSWGGGVETQYF.

V gene TRBV7-2 combines with J gene TRBJ1-2; D possibly corresponds to TRBD1 (6 bases). V was cut by 3 bases and J by 12 bases, with 17 bases left in between. Germline assignment: CDR1 SGHTA and CDR2 FQGNSA. The CDR3 runs 13 residues. This CDR3 reads CASSLTGTRGNTF. The CDR3 DNA sequence: TGTGCCAGCAGCTTGACCGGGACACGCGGGAACACCTTC.